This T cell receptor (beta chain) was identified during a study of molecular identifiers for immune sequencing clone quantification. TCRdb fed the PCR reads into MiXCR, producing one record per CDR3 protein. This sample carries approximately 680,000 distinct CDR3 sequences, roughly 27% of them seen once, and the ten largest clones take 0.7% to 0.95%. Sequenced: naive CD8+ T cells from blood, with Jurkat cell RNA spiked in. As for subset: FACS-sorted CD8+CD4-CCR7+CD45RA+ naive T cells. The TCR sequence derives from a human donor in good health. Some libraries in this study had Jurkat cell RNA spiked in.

CDR3 bases: TGTGCCAGCAGCCCCGGAGGCAGAGATGACTATGGCTACACCTTC. Translation gives CASSPGGRDDYGYTF. V and J are TRBV13 and TRBJ1-2; D not resolved. This CDR3 is built from 15 residues. CDR1 is PRHDT, CDR2 FYEKMQ, per germline (reference sequence). Trimming pared 5 bases from V and 3 bases from J, leaving 16 bases between.